What follows is one TCR beta chain and its context. This clone has more than one count but fewer than ten. Its antigen is unknown. No base qualities exist here, and no much larger clone lies one base off it. Preparation of the library involved the immunoSEQ multiplex PCR assay. The multiplex PCR relied on a mix of 60 forward primers for TCR Vbeta segments and 13 reverse primers for TCR Jbeta segments. Amplification of the CDR3 region of rearranged TCR beta genes was performed with a multiplex PCR assay on genomic DNA. The Illumina HiSeq System was used to sequence the amplified TCR beta libraries as 87-base-pair reads. Per the authors' processing: Across the 500 to 850 repertoires, a later analysis counted 60 million to 90 million unique TCR beta chains, roughly 11 million of which were shared by at least two donors. Raw reads were error-corrected and collapsed into unique sequences by a nearest-neighbor algorithm in which closely related sequences were merged to remove PCR and sequencing errors. V, D and J gene segments were assigned by aligning CDR3 sequences to IMGT reference sequences. For a sequence to be retained, at least a six-nucleotide match to both a V gene segment and a J gene segment was required. A rearrangement counted as productive if the CDR3 had no stop codons and remained in frame with V and J, and every other rearrangement counted as non-productive. Following IMGT convention, CDR3 was defined as the stretch from the second conserved V-encoded cysteine up to the conserved J-encoded phenylalanine. In an earlier analysis of some 550 of the donors, sequences lacking an unambiguous match to a single V gene segment were excluded. In an earlier analysis of 450 to 750 of the donors, a V segment was called functional when productive rearrangements were above 56.7%, and segregating when the standard deviation between donors exceeded 5%. To diagnose cytomegalovirus status from the catalog of TCR beta chain sequences, a statistical classification framework was built. V and J gene assignment, in a later analysis, came from comparing TCR nucleotide sequences with IMGT/GENE-DB human TR gene sequences. In a later analysis, CDR3 sequences and most-parsimonious VDJ recombination scenarios were assigned using the TCRdist pipeline. A later analysis defined each TCR beta chain by its CDR3 amino acid sequence plus V-gene family, and excluded reads lacking a unique V-gene family. A later analysis removed 500 to 600 highly shared, low-generation-probability nucleotide sequences to deal with suspected cross-contamination and a sequencing artifact. For each public chain, a later analysis derived a clonal expansion index from normalized ranks of inferred template counts within each repertoire. In a later analysis, generation probabilities were computed using a VDJ recombination model fitted to out-of-frame rearrangements, and the results were checked against IGoR. A later analysis scored TCR-TCR, TCR-HLA and TCR-CMV co-occurrence with hypergeometric tests, applying a repertoire-size bias correction to TCR pairs. To estimate false discovery rates, a later analysis permuted the HLA or CMV assignments 20 times. In a later analysis, co-occurring TCRs were grouped with DBSCAN, and TCRdist sequence similarity was added when clustering was performed within HLA-allele-positive subsets. Repertoires with fewer than 30,000 or more than 120,000 public chains, plus five repertoires with anomalous nucleotide sharing, were excluded from co-occurrence clustering. TCRdb obtained this table from immuneACCESS and retained in-frame rearrangements with V and J assigned. These tables miss some clones; where compared with another copy, unresolved V genes account for less than half of the shortfall, and the remainder is unexplained. From that table come the V and J calls and clone size; the DNA was used to work out D and trimming. Across this sample there are 85,000 to 120,000 clones, with around 60% seen only once. The ten largest clones add up to about 4.9% of the sample.

Deletion took 3 bases off V and 0 bases off J, with a span of 7 bases between the germline ends. Taken from the germline V gene, the CDR1 and CDR2 loops are SQVTM and ANQGSEA. The cysteine opens and the phenylalanine closes a CDR3 of 13 amino acids. The DNA shown is the 39-base CDR3, in frame from base 1. The data stem from a study of cytomegalovirus exposure and HLA in healthy donors (TCRdb year 2017). Study-wide context: An earlier analysis of 587 of the donors reported about 250 Gb of sequence data and 120 million or so unique TCR beta sequences from about 180 million T cells. Roughly 300 gigabases of sequencing data and tens of millions of unique TCR sequences were included in an early release covering around 650 HLA-typed donors. Of the 398 genotyped donors, roughly 85% fell in the genetic ancestry cluster associated with self-reported Caucasian donors. The study was designed to test whether signatures of past pathogen exposure could be identified by cataloging public T cell receptors. Using immunosequencing, the study profiled T cell repertoires from 666 subjects and related those repertoires to cytomegalovirus serostatus. A separate validation cohort of approximately 130 different subjects was used in addition to the 666-subject first cohort. To predict cytomegalovirus infection status, the study brought together high-throughput TCR immunosequencing, statistical association of individual TCRs with disease status, and machine learning. To study patterns of TCR occurrence, a later analysis re-analyzed previously published TCR beta repertoires from 700 or so donors and added high-resolution HLA genotyping. Rather than drawing on any new phenotypic data, the later analysis identified candidate immune exposures from TCR beta sequences and the way those sequences occurred across donors. To decide whether each TCR beta V gene segment behaved as functional or pseudogenic, an earlier analysis of some 570 of the donors relied on high-throughput TCR beta sequencing. Donor age, sex, ethnicity and CMV serostatus were compiled together with the repertoire data. A later genetic analysis used genome-wide SNP genotypes for about three fifths of the 666 donors, treating that subset as a discovery cohort. Every discovery cohort repertoire had been produced on one sequencing platform. HLA typing covered class I and class II loci at four-digit resolution. The number of donors typed differed by locus, with about 629-630 for A, B, C, DRB1 and DQB1, around 500 for DQA1, about 610 for DPA1, and around 460 for DPB1. Because of strong linkage in the cohort, roughly five DR-DQ haplotypes were treated as single units for association and clustering. On average, roughly 200,000 unique TCR beta nucleotide sequences were sequenced per donor among 350 to 400 genotyped donors of the cohort, with roughly 18% of those sequences being non-productive.

The cohort comprised hundreds of healthy bone marrow donors. All cohort members were sampled while nominally healthy, although unrecorded immune exposures were likely present. Of the approximately 700 cohort members, around 280 had positive CMV serostatus and 350 to 450 had negative CMV serostatus, and CMV serostatus was not recorded for the donor. A peripheral blood sample was collected from each donor, and TCR beta sequencing was performed on peripheral blood mononuclear cells. The Qiagen DNeasy Blood Extraction Kit was used to extract genomic DNA from the blood cell samples. Findings and caveats that apply to the study as a whole: The presence/absence analyses assumed that sequencing depth was roughly uniform across donors, and that assumption may not be true. The classifier was reported to diagnose cytomegalovirus status with high specificity and sensitivity in both the original cohort and the validation cohort. Because HLA typing was missing for some donors at each locus, association tests included only the typed subset. Linkage disequilibrium might explain the correlated functional status among segregating V segments, but an unknown experimental factor could not be excluded. Compared with equally common non-associated chains, HLA-associated TCR beta chains in a later analysis were more clonally expanded and had lower generation probabilities. In an earlier analysis of some 540 of the donors, most TCR beta V segments appeared in productive rearrangements about 87% or about 30% of the time, broadly matching IMGT annotations. A later analysis found that most CMV-associated TCR beta chains appeared HLA-restricted, with HLA associations seemingly driven largely by CMV exposure. A further reported finding was that TCR beta sequences accurately predicted the HLA-A and HLA-B alleles for most subjects in the first cohort. Roughly 15 rarely observed V segments, including chromosome 9 orphons, were excluded from the earlier analysis of a few hundred of the donors because counts were too low. A few of the identified cytomegalovirus-associated TCR beta chains were confirmed in vitro to be specific for cytomegalovirus antigens. Compared with the roughly 700-donor mean, donors in an Asian-associated ancestry cluster had fewer N-insertions in productive TCRs, according to a later genetic analysis. For the cohort, immune exposure information was limited to CMV serostatus. Some IMGT-functional V segments, including TRBV6-2 and TRBV6-3, could not be distinguished by the 87-base-pair reads and were therefore excluded. According to the authors, the approach could potentially be generalized to other disease states and immunological phenotypes. In a later analysis, several top co-occurrence clusters were reported to appear linked to parvovirus B19, influenza, CMV and Epstein-Barr virus. Most TCR sequences were observed very rarely across donors, whereas some public TCRs were present in many individuals. A group of highly shared sequence variants was considered likely to be a technical artifact of the sequencing pipeline. A later genetic analysis associated a missense DCLRE1C variant with V-gene and J-gene trimming of TCR beta chains, and an independent cohort replicated the association. In a later analysis, the rate of TCR association differed among HLA loci, with DRB1 alleles having the most associated TCRs and HLA-C alleles having the fewest. When HLA alleles, especially DR and DQ, strongly co-occurred, TCR associations were difficult to assign to individual alleles. A later analysis associated 16,951 TCR beta sequences with specific HLA alleles at a false discovery rate of 0.05. This cohort had only TCR beta chains sequenced, and the lack of alpha or paired-chain data limited which features could be detected. A total of fewer than 200 TCR beta chains were listed by the study as associated with cytomegalovirus.

The sequence is built from TRBV29-1 and TRBJ2-3; no confident D gene assignment can be made. What was sequenced was PBMCs. The clonotype originates from a human donor in good health. Here the CDR3 is given as CSVDRGSTDTQYF. The DNA sequence reads TGCAGCGTTGATCGCGGTAGCACAGATACGCAGTATTTT.